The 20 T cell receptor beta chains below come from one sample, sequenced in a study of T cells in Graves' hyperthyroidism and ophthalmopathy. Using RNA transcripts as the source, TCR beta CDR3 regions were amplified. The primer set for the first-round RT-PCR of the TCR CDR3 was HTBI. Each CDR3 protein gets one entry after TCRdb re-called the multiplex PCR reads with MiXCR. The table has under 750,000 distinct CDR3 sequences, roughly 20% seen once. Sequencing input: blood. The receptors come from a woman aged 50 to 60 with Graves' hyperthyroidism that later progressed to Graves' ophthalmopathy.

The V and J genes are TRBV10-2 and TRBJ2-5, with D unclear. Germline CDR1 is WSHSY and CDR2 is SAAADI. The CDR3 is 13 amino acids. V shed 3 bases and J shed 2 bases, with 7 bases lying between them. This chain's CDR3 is CASSDSGQETQYF. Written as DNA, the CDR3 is TGCGCCAGCAGTGACAGTGGGCAAGAGACCCAGTACTTC.

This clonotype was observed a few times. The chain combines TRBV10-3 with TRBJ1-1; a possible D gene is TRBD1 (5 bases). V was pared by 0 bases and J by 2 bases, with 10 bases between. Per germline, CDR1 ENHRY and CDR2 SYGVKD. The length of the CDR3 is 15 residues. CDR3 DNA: TGTGCCATCAGTGAGTCACGGGACCTAAACACTGAAGCTTTCTTT. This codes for CAISESRDLNTEAFF.

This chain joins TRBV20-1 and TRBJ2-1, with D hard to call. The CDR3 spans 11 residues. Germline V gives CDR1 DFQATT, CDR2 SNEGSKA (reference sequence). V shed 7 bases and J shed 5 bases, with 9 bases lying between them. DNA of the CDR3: TGCAGTGGTTCCTCGAACAATGAGCAGTTCTTC. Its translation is CSGSSNNEQFF.

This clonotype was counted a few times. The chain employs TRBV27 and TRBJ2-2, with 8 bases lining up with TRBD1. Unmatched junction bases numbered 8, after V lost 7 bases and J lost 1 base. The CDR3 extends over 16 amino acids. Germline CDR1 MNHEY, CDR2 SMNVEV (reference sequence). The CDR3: CASNLLGTGNTGELFF. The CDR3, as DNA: TGTGCCAGCAACCTCCTCGGGACAGGGAACACCGGGGAGCTGTTTTTT.

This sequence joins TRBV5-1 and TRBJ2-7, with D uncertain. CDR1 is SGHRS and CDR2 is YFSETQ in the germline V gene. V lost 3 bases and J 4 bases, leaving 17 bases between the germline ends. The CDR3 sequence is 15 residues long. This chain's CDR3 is CASSYNPETPYEQYF. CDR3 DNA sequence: TGCGCCAGCAGCTATAACCCCGAGACCCCGTACGAGCAGTACTTC.

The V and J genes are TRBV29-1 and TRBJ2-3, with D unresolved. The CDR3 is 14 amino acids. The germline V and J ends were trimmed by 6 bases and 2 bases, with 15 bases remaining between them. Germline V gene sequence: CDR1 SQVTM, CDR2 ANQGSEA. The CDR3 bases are TGCAGCGTACCGTCCCATCAACTCACAGATACGCAGTATTTT. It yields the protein CSVPSHQLTDTQYF.

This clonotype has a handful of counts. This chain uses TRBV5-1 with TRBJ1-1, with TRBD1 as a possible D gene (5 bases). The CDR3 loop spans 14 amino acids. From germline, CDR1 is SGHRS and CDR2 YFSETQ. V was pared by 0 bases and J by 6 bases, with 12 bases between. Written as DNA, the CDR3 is TGCGCCAGCAGCTTGGCTGGGGGTTGGGCTGAAGCTTTCTTT. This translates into CASSLAGGWAEAFF.

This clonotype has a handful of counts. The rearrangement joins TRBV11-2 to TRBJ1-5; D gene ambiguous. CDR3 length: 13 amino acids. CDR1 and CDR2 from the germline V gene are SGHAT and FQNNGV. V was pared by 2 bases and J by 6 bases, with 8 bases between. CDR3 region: CASSLTSSQPQHF. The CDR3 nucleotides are TGTGCCAGCAGCTTAACGTCTAGTCAGCCCCAGCATTTT.

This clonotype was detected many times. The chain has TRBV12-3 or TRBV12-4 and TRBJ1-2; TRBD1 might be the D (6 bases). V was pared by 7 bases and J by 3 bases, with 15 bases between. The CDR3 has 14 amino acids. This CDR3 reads CASTWTEWDYGYTF. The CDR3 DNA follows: TGTGCCAGCACCTGGACAGAATGGGACTATGGCTACACCTTC.

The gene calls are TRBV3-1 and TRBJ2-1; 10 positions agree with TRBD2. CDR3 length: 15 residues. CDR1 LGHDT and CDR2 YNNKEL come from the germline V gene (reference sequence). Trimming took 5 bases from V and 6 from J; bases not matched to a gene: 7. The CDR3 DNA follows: TGTGCCAGCAGCTACTCCCGACTAGCGGGCAATGAGCAGTTCTTC. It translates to CASSYSRLAGNEQFF.

The CDR3 sequence is CASSESGNQPQHF. CDR3 DNA: TGCGCCAGCAGTGAATCCGGGAATCAGCCCCAGCATTTT. This chain connects TRBV10-2 to TRBJ1-5; no definite D call. Germline V gives CDR1 WSHSY, CDR2 SAAADI. This CDR3 spans 13 amino acids. V lost 3 bases and J lost 4, with 7 bases in between.

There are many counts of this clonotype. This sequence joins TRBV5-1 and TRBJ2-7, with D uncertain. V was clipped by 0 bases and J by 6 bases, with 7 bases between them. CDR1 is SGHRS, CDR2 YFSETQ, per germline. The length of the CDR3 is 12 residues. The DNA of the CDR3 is TGCGCCAGCAGCTTGGTATCGTCCGAGCAGTACTTC. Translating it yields CASSLVSSEQYF.

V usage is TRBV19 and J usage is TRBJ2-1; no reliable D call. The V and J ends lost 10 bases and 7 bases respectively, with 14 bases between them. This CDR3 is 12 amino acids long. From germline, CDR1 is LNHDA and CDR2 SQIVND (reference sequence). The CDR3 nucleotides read TGTGCCACTGGAACCGGAAGAAATGAGCAGTTCTTC. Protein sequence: CATGTGRNEQFF.

The DNA for the CDR3 is TGCGCCAGCGGGGGACAGGCCTCTGCCGAGCAGTACTTC. Amino acids: CASGGQASAEQYF. V usage is TRBV5-1 and J usage is TRBJ2-7, with 8 nucleotides matching TRBD1. CDR1 is SGHRS and CDR2 is YFSETQ in the germline V gene. V was pared by 7 bases and J by 6 bases, with 9 bases of the junction left unmatched. The CDR3 is 13 amino acids.

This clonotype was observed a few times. CDR3 DNA sequence: TGTGCCAGCAGTTACGCTCTGAAAAATTACGAGCAGTACTTC. It codes for CASSYALKNYEQYF. V gene TRBV6-2 or TRBV6-3 combines with J gene TRBJ2-7; D is undetermined. Trimming left V 2 bases short and J 4 bases short, with 12 bases between. Per germline, CDR1 MNHEY and CDR2 SVGEGT. The length of the CDR3 is 14 residues.

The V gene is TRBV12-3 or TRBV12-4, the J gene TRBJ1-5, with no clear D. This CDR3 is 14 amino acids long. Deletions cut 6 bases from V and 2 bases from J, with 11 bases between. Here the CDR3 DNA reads TGTGCCAGCAGCGCGGGCCTGGGCAATCAGCCCCAGCATTTT. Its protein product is CASSAGLGNQPQHF.

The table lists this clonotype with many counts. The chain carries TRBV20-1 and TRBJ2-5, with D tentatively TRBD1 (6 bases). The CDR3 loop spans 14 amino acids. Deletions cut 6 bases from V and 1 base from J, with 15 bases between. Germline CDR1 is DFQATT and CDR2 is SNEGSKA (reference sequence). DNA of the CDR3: TGCAGTGCCGATCGGACAGTTCTCCAAGAGACCCAGTACTTC. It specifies CSADRTVLQETQYF.

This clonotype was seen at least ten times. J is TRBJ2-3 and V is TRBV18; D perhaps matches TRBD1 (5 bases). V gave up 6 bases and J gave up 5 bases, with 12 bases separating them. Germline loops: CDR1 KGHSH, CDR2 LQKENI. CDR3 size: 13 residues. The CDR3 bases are TGTGCCAGCTCCCTGAGACAGAGAGATACGCAGTATTTT. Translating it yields CASSLRQRDTQYF.

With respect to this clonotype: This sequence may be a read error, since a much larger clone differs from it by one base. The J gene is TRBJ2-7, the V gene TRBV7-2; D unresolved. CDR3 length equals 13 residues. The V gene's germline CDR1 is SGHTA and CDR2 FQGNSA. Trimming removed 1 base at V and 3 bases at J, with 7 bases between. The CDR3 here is CASSLELYYEQYF. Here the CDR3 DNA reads TGTGCCAGCAGCTTAGAACTCTACTACGAGCAGTACTTC.

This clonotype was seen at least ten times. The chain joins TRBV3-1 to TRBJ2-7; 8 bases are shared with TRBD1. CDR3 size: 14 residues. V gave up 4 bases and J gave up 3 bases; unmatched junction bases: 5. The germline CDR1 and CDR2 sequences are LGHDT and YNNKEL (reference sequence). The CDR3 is CASSRSGGNYEQYF. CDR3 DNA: TGTGCCAGCAGCCGATCAGGGGGCAACTACGAGCAGTACTTC.